A single sample gave rise to the 22 T cell receptor beta chains below, sequenced in a study of blood T cell repertoires in COVID-19. TCRdb keeps only in-frame clones here, not all; method: immunoSEQ multiplex PCR. This sample carries some 120,000 clones, roughly 90% of them seen once, and the ten largest clones take roughly 5%. The sample consisted of peripheral blood. These TCRs come from a man aged 55 to 69 with COVID-19, enrolled during active disease.

The V call is TRBV28, the J call TRBJ1-5; D might be TRBD1 (6 bases). Germline V CDR1 and CDR2: MDHEN, SYDVKM. Between the trimmed V and J ends, which lost 5 bases and 1 base, there was a span of 12 bases. The CDR3 covers 15 residues. The CDR3 nucleotides are TGTGCCAGCAGTCAGGGGATGTTAAGCAATCAGCCCCAGCATTTT. Translated, it gives CASSQGMLSNQPQHF.

The chain uses TRBV6-5 and TRBJ1-2; possible D gene TRBD1, 6 bases. Deletions cut 2 bases from V and 7 bases from J, with 20 bases between. Germline CDR1 reads MNHEY; CDR2 reads SVGAGI. The CDR3 consists of 16 residues. CDR3 bases: TGTGCCAGCAGTTACCAAGGCAGGGTGGGGGCGCGTGGCTACACCTTC. The encoded protein is CASSYQGRVGARGYTF.

V gene TRBV6-5 combines with J gene TRBJ1-4, with no clear D. From germline, CDR1 is MNHEY and CDR2 SVGAGI. The length of the CDR3 is 15 residues. The V end was cut by 0 bases, the J end by 8 bases, with 13 bases between. The CDR3, as DNA: TGTGCCAGCAGTTACTCGAGCATTCCGGGAGAAAAACTGTTTTTT. Its translation: CASSYSSIPGEKLFF.

This chain connects TRBV28 to TRBJ2-5, with 10 nucleotides matching TRBD1. Germline CDR1 and CDR2: MDHEN and SYDVKM. J lost 5 bases, V lost 3 bases, and 9 bases had no gene match. The CDR3 is made up of 16 amino acids. CDR3 sequence reads: CASSFPGTGVGETQYF. The CDR3 DNA reads TGTGCCAGCAGTTTCCCCGGGACAGGGGTTGGGGAGACCCAGTACTTC.

This chain connects TRBV4-1 to TRBJ2-7, with TRBD2 matching 10 bases. This CDR3 region has 15 residues. The germline V gene encodes CDR1 MGHRA and CDR2 YSYEKL. Unmatched junction bases numbered 4, after V lost 3 bases and J lost 2 bases. The CDR3 DNA sequence: TGCGCCAGCAGCCAGACTAGCGGGTCCACCTACGAGCAGTACTTC. This encodes CASSQTSGSTYEQYF.

The chain couples TRBV6-2 or TRBV6-3 to TRBJ1-5; D uncertain. Trimming removed 5 bases from V and 4 bases from J, with 9 bases in between. The CDR3 totals 13 residues. Germline V lookup: CDR1 MNHEY, CDR2 SVGEGT. CDR3: CASSPDTNQPQHF. The CDR3 nucleotides are TGTGCCAGCAGTCCAGACACAAATCAGCCCCAGCATTTT.

This clone was recorded once. J is TRBJ1-1 and V is TRBV7-9; unclear D gene. CDR1 and CDR2 from the germline V gene are SEHNR and FQNEAQ (reference sequence). V was pared by 1 base and J by 0 bases, with 6 bases between. CDR3 length equals 14 residues. This CDR3 reads CASSLDAMNTEAFF. In DNA form, the CDR3 reads TGTGCCAGCAGCTTAGACGCGATGAACACTGAAGCTTTCTTT.

The chain carries TRBV4-1 and TRBJ1-1; TRBD1 is a possible D gene (5 bases). Per germline, CDR1 MGHRA and CDR2 YSYEKL. The CDR3 consists of 16 residues. V lost 0 bases and J 8 bases, leaving 19 bases between the germline ends. The CDR3 DNA follows: TGCGCCAGCAGCCAAGATGATAGGGCAGGGAACTCGGAAGCTTTCTTT. Its translation is CASSQDDRAGNSEAFF.

The chain carries TRBV6-4 and TRBJ2-2; tentative D call: TRBD2 (6 bases). This CDR3 spans 16 amino acids. CDR1 MRHNA and CDR2 SNTAGT come from the germline V gene. The ends were cut back, 5 bases at V and 0 bases at J, with 13 bases in the middle. The CDR3 here is CASSPWRGPNTGELFF. The CDR3 DNA follows: TGTGCCAGCAGTCCTTGGCGGGGACCGAACACCGGGGAGCTGTTTTTT.

The rearrangement joins TRBV9 to TRBJ1-1; no firm D call. Trimming shortened V by 0 bases and J by 5 bases, and 14 bases separated the two germline ends. This CDR3 comprises 15 residues. The germline V gene encodes CDR1 SGDLS and CDR2 YYNGEE. The CDR3 DNA reads TGTGCCAGCAGCGTAGCTTATCGGGCGGGGACTGAAGCTTTCTTT. This translates into CASSVAYRAGTEAFF.

The chain links TRBV28 to TRBJ2-7; a weak D match, TRBD2 (5 bases). V shed 3 bases and J shed 5 bases, with 11 bases lying between them. This CDR3 comprises 13 residues. CDR1 is MDHEN, CDR2 SYDVKM, per germline. The CDR3 DNA follows: TGTGCCAGCAGTTTTGAGGGAACTAACGAGCAGTACTTC. Residues: CASSFEGTNEQYF.

The V call is TRBV20-1, the J call TRBJ2-7; weak D call: TRBD2 (6 bases). In germline, CDR1 is DFQATT, CDR2 SNEGSKA (reference sequence). CDR3 length: 11 amino acids. V was shortened by 3 bases and J by 8 bases, with 11 bases between the two germline ends. The CDR3 bases are TGCAGTGCTAGTGTAACTAGCAAGCAGTACTTC. Translation: CSASVTSKQYF.

This sequence joins TRBV2 and TRBJ1-4; D may be TRBD1 (6 bases). Germline V lookup: CDR1 SNHLY, CDR2 FYNNEI. Trimming left V 8 bases short and J 7 bases short, with 20 bases between. CDR3 length: 15 amino acids. The DNA for the CDR3 is TGTGCCAGCGTAGACAGGATCCGGGCAGGTGAAAAACTGTTTTTT. This encodes CASVDRIRAGEKLFF.

The V gene is TRBV5-4, the J gene TRBJ2-2; TRBD1 aligns across 10 bases. V shed 3 bases, J shed 5 bases, and the junction held 10 bases outside the gene matches. Germline V gene lookup returns CDR1 SGHNT and CDR2 YYREEE (reference sequence). The CDR3 sequence is 17 residues long. DNA of the CDR3: TGTGCCAGCAGCTCACCGACAGGGGGCTTGGGGACCGGGGAGCTGTTTTTT. Translating it yields CASSSPTGGLGTGELFF.

The genes are TRBV28 and TRBJ2-7; tentatively, D is TRBD2 (6 bases). Germline CDR1 is MDHEN and CDR2 is SYDVKM. The germline V and J ends were trimmed by 4 bases and 7 bases, with 20 bases remaining between them. The CDR3 covers 15 residues. CDR3 region: CASSSQGGTWEEQYF. Here the CDR3 DNA reads TGTGCCAGCAGTTCTCAAGGAGGGACCTGGGAAGAGCAGTACTTC. The variable domain in full, completed from reference TRBV28 and TRBJ2-7, reads DVKVTQSSRYLVKRTGEKVFLECVQDMDHENMFWYRQDPGLGLRLIYFSYDVKMKEKGDIPEGYSVSREKKERFSLILESASTNQTSMYLCASSSQGGTWEEQYFGPGTRLTVT.

This clone was seen only a few times. This chain uses TRBV29-1 with TRBJ2-4; 7 bases line up with TRBD1. Trimming took 4 bases from V and 6 from J; bases not matched to a gene: 3. Germline V gene lookup returns CDR1 SQVTM and CDR2 ANQGSEA. This CDR3 has 12 residues. The DNA for the CDR3 is TGCAGCGTTGGGGACAGACTAAACATTCAGTACTTC. It encodes CSVGDRLNIQYF.

This clone was observed a few times. The genes are TRBV10-2 and TRBJ1-5; TRBD1 is a possible D gene (5 bases). Per the germline V gene, CDR1 is WSHSY and CDR2 is SAAADI. V was clipped by 5 bases and J by 0 bases, with 11 bases between them. CDR3 length equals 15 residues. CDR3 region: CASSLQVYSNQPQHF. The CDR3 coding sequence is TGCGCCAGCAGTTTACAGGTTTATAGCAATCAGCCCCAGCATTTT.

The chain recombines TRBV28 with TRBJ2-1; D may be TRBD2 (6 bases). The ends were cut back, 5 bases at V and 5 bases at J, with 7 bases in the middle. The CDR3 runs to 12 residues. CDR1 is MDHEN, CDR2 SYDVKM, per germline. The CDR3 reads CASSPSDNEQFF. CDR3 DNA sequence: TGTGCCAGCAGTCCTAGCGACAATGAGCAGTTCTTC.

This CDR3 is CSVGKRGLGDTQYF. The DNA for the CDR3 is TGCAGCGTTGGAAAAAGGGGGTTAGGTGATACGCAGTATTTT. The chain joins TRBV29-1 to TRBJ2-3, with a tentative D call TRBD1 (6 bases). The CDR3 runs to 14 residues. V lost 4 bases, J lost 6 bases, and 17 bases lay in between. Germline V gene sequence: CDR1 SQVTM, CDR2 ANQGSEA.

This clone has more than one count but fewer than ten. The gene calls are TRBV10-3 and TRBJ2-7; 13 positions match TRBD2. The CDR3 extends over 15 amino acids. Germline V gene lookup returns CDR1 ENHRY and CDR2 SYGVKD. V was pared by 6 bases and J by 6 bases, with 8 bases of the junction left unmatched. Here the CDR3 reads CAIRPGLAGVTEQYF. The CDR3 bases are TGTGCCATCAGGCCCGGACTAGCGGGAGTAACCGAGCAGTACTTC.

The V call is TRBV10-3, the J call TRBJ2-1; 14 bases align to TRBD2. V dropped 6 bases and J dropped 6; count of bases not matched to a gene: 4. This CDR3 has 15 amino acids. Germline loops: CDR1 ENHRY, CDR2 SYGVKD. CDR3 residues: CAIRGTSGSLNEQFF. The CDR3 DNA reads TGTGCCATCAGGGGGACTAGCGGGAGCCTCAATGAGCAGTTCTTC.

This chain uses TRBV21-1 with TRBJ2-6; the table's D call, TRBD2, has no DNA check behind it. TRBV21-1 is described as a pseudogene. There are 22 residues in the CDR3. The CDR3 bases are TGTGCCAGCAGCAAAGATACCCTAACCCCGACGGAGCGGAACTCTGGGGCCAACGTCCTGACTTTC. This codes for CASSKDTLTPTERNSGANVLTF.